This T cell receptor (beta chain) emerged from a study of T-cell reconstitution after alpha-beta-depleted transplantation in children (dated by TCRdb to the mid-2010s). Context from the whole study: T-cell immune reconstitution after TCRalphabeta/CD19-depleted allogeneic hematopoietic cell transplantation in children was quantitatively tracked in the study by means of TCR repertoire profiling.

With respect to this clonotype: It lacks a known antigen. Base qualities were left out, and no much larger clone turns up one base away.

The label giving this sample's treatment or condition can be read as: allogeneic hematopoietic cell transplantation with graft depleted of TCRalphabeta T cells and CD19 B cells. The transplant recipients were children given TCRalphabeta/CD19-depleted allogeneic hematopoietic cell grafts. The library came from PCR. Sequencing took place on an Illumina HiSeq 2500. TCR library preparation used molecular barcoding, with unique molecular identifiers applied to normalize quantification of the TCRbeta repertoire. Using fastp trimming at Q25 and MiXCR clonotype assembly, TCRdb reanalyzed the public sequencing data and kept in-frame beta chains. Each CDR3 protein appears once, grouped with its most common genes and DNA. For this sample the table gives fewer than 550,000 distinct CDR3 sequences, of which over 10% were detected only once. The ten most abundant clones make up 13% to 15% of the sample. Trimming accounts for 6 bases at V and 7 bases at J, while the number of junction bases matched to no gene is 1. The germline V gene specifies MDHEN as CDR1 and SYDVKM as CDR2. Taken from cysteine to phenylalanine, the CDR3 has 13 residues. Of the read, only the CDR3 DNA is kept; its 39 bases are in frame from base 1.

Overall results and qualifications from the work: Apparently early alphabetaT-cell count recovery about two months after transplant reportedly relied on only several hundred rapidly expanded clones derived from non-depleted graft cells. The high TCRbeta diversity at day 60 in some patients was ascribed to recipient T cells and intrathymic progenitors that had survived conditioning. Hyperexpanded clone frequencies declined over subsequent months; after one year, T-cell counts and TCRbeta diversity were mostly attributed to newly produced T cells.

The rearrangement combines TRBV28 with TRBJ1-6; TRBD1 aligns with 9 central bases. The TCR comes from a female patient aged 2-10 years who had a stem cell transplant for aplastic anemia, so the T cells may come from the graft donor. The sequences come from PBMCs, mostly from graft donor cells, collected 180 days after TCRalphabeta/CD19-depleted stem cell transplant. The CDR3 region has the sequence CASRTGGNSPLHF. The nucleotide sequence reads TGTGCCAGCAGAACAGGGGGCAATTCACCCCTCCACTTT.